This T cell receptor (beta chain) was identified during a study of cytomegalovirus exposure and HLA in healthy donors. Study details: Per a later analysis, the approximately 690 first-cohort and 120 or so validation repertoires shared one platform. Study-level findings and limits: Reported performance of the classifier showed diagnosis of cytomegalovirus status with high specificity and sensitivity.

As regards this clone: The antigen is not known.

Sequencing was performed with immunoSEQ multiplex PCR; in TCRdb, only in-frame clones are kept and a portion is missing. The table includes 100,000 to 120,000 clones, 85% to 90% detected once. Looked up from germline, CDR1 is LNHDA and CDR2 is SQIVND (reference sequence). With 10 bases clipped from V and 0 bases from J, the junction kept 18 bases outside the gene matches. The CDR3 totals 19 residues. This TCR came from a woman in her late teens or twenties in good health and CMV-seropositive. The gene calls are TRBV19 and TRBJ2-6; 7 bases map to TRBD1. Sequences were obtained from PBMCs. The CDR3 bases are TGTGCCACCGCGCCCCCTCAAGGGACAGCCTACTCTGGGGCCAACGTCCTGACTTTC. This translates into CATAPPQGTAYSGANVLTF. The full variable domain, its missing parts supplied by reference TRBV19 and TRBJ2-6, is DGGITQSPKYLFRKEGQNVTLSCEQNLNHDAMYWYRQDPGQGLRLIYYSQIVNDFQKGDIAEGYSVSREKKESFPLTVTSAQKNPTAFYLCATAPPQGTAYSGANVLTFGAGSRLTVL.